This TCR beta chain was retrieved from a study of CD8+ T cells in alopecia areata. Regarding this clone: Its antigen is undetermined.

V was pared by 6 bases and J by 1 base, with 27 bases between. The CDR3 has 19 amino acids. Germline V gene data show CDR1 as SGHVS and CDR2 as FNYEAQ. Overall study findings and caveats: Normal scalp showed lower clonality than lesional scalp, especially alopecia totalis/universalis. Resident alphabeta T cells of normal skin are also sequenced in scalp samples.

Extraction of RNA preceded its reverse transcription into cDNA, which served as the sequencing template. Here immunoSEQ multiplex PCR was the method, and the copy in TCRdb shows in-frame clones only, minus some. The data contain some 240,000 clones, about 53% of them singletons. Here the sequenced sample was CD4+ T cells sorted from blood, taken at week 0. The J gene is TRBJ1-1, the V gene TRBV7-6, with D unclear. The source of this sequence is a human donor with alopecia areata. The CDR3 region has the DNA TGTGCCAGCAGTCCCGCGGGCAGAGTAACTAGACCGCAGAACACTGAAGCTTTCTTT. This sequence encodes CASSPAGRVTRPQNTEAFF.